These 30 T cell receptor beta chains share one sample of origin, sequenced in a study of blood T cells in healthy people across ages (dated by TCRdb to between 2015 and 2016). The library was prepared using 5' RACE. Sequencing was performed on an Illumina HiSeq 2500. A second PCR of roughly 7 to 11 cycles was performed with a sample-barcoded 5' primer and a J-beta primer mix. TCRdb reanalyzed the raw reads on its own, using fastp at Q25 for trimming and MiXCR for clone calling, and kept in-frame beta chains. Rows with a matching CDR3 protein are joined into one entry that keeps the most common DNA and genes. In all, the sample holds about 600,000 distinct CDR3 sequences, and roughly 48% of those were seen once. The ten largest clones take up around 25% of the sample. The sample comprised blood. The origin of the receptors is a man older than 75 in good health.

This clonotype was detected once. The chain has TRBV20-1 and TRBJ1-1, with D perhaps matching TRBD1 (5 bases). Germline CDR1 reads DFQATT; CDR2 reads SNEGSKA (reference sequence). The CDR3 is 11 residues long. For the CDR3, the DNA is TGCAGGACGGGGACGGGCACTGAAGCTTTCTTT. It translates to CRTGTGTEAFF.

CDR3 nucleotide sequence: TGCGCCAGCAGTTCGCGGGAGACAACTAATGAAAAACTGTTTTTT. Its protein product is CASSSRETTNEKLFF. V usage is TRBV5-1 and J usage is TRBJ1-4; D is uncertain. Trimming pared 5 bases from V and 0 bases from J, leaving 11 bases between. Germline CDR1 is SGHRS and CDR2 is YFSETQ. This CDR3 has 15 amino acids.

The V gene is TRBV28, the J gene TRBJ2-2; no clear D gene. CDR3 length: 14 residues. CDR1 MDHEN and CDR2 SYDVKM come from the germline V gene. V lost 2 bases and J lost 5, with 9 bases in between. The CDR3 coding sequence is TGTGCCAGCAGTTTAAGTGGGCGGACCGGGGAGCTGTTTTTT. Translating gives CASSLSGRTGELFF. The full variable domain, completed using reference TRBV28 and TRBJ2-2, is DVKVTQSSRYLVKRTGEKVFLECVQDMDHENMFWYRQDPGLGLRLIYFSYDVKMKEKGDIPEGYSVSREKKERFSLILESASTNQTSMYLCASSLSGRTGELFFGEGSRLTVL.

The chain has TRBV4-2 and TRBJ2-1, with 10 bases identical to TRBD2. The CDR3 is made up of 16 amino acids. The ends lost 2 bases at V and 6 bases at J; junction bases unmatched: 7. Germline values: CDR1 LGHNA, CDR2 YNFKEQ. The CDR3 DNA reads TGTGCCAGCAGCCAATTGACTAGCGGGTCACCCAATGAGCAGTTCTTC. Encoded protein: CASSQLTSGSPNEQFF.

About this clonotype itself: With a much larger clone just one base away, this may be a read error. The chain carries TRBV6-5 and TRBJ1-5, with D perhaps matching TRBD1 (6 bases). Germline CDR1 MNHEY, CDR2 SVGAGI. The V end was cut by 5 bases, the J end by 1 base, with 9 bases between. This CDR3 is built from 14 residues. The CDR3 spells CASSRGGSNQPQHF. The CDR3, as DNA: TGTGCCAGCAGTCGAGGGGGGAGCAATCAGCCCCAGCATTTT.

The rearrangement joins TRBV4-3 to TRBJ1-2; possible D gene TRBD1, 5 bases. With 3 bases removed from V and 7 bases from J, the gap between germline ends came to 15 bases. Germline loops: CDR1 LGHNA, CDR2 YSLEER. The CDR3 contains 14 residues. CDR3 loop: CASSQGLGQGGYTF. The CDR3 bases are TGCGCCAGCAGCCAGGGGCTGGGGCAGGGTGGCTACACCTTC.

CDR3 sequence: CATTPGPNYNEQFF. For the CDR3, the DNA is TGTGCCACCACCCCAGGTCCTAACTACAATGAGCAGTTCTTC. The gene calls are TRBV15 and TRBJ2-1; D not certain. The ends were cut back, 7 bases at V and 3 bases at J, with 13 bases in the middle. Germline V CDR1 and CDR2: LNHNV, YYDKDF (reference sequence). The CDR3 spans 14 residues. The full variable domain, rest sourced from reference TRBV15 and TRBJ2-1, is DAMVIQNPRYQVTQFGKPVTLSCSQTLNHNVMYWYQQKSSQAPKLLFHYYDKDFNNEADTPDNFQSRRPNTSFCFLDIRSPGLGDTAMYLCATTPGPNYNEQFFGPGTRLTVL.

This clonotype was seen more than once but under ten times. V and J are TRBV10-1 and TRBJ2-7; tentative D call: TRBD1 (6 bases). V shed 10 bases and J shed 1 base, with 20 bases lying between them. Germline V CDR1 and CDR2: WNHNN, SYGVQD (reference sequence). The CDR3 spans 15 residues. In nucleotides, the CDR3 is TGCGCCAAAGCGGTTGACAGGAGGATTTCCTACGAGCAGTACTTC. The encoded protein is CAKAVDRRISYEQYF.

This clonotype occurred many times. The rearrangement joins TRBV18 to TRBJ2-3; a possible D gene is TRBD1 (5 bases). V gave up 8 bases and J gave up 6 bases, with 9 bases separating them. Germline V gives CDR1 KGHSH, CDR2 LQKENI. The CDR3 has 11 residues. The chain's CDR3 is CASSPGDTQYF. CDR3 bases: TGTGCCAGCAGCCCAGGGGATACGCAGTATTTT.

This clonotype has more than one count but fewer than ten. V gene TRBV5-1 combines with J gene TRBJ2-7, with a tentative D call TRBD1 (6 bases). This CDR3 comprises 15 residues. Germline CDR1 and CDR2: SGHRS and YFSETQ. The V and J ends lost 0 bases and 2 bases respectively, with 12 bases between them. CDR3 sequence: CASSLDRVNPYEQYF. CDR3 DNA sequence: TGCGCCAGCAGCTTGGACAGGGTTAACCCCTACGAGCAGTACTTC.

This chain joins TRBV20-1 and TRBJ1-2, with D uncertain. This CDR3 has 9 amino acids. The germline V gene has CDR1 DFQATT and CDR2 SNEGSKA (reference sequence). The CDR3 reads CSSEDGYTF. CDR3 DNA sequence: TGCAGCAGCGAGGATGGCTACACCTTC.

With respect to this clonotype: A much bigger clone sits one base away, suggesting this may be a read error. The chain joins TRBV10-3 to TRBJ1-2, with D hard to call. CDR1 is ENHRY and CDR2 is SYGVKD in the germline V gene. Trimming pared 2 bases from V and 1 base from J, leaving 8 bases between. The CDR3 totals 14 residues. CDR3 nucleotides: TGTGCCATCAGTGAGGCCGGCAGTAACTATGGCTACACCTTC. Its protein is CAISEAGSNYGYTF.

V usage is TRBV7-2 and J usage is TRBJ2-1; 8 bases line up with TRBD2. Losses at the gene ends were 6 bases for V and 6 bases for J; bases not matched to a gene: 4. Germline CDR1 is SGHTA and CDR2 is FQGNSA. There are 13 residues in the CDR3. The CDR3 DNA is TGTGCCAGCAGACCGGGGGGGAGCAATGAGCAGTTCTTC. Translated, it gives CASRPGGSNEQFF.

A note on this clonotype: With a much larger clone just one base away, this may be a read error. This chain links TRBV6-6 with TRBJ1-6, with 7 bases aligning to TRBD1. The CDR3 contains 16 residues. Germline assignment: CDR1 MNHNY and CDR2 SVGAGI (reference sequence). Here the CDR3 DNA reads TGTGCCAGCAGTTACTCACCCGGGACAGTTCATTCACCCATCCACTTT. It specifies CASSYSPGTVHSPIHF.

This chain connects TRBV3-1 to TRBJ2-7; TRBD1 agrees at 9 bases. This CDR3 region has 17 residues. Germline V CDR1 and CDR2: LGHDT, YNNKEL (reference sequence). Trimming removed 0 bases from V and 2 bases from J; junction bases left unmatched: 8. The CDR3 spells CASSQDLAGQGTYEQYF. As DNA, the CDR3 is TGTGCCAGCAGCCAAGATCTCGCGGGACAGGGTACCTACGAGCAGTACTTC.

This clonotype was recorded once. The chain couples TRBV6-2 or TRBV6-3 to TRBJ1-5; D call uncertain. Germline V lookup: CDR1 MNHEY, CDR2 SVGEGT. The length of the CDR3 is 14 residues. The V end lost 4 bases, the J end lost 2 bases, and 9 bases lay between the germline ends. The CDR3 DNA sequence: TGTGCCAGCAGTTTCCCTGGGGGCAATCAGCCCCAGCATTTT. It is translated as CASSFPGGNQPQHF.

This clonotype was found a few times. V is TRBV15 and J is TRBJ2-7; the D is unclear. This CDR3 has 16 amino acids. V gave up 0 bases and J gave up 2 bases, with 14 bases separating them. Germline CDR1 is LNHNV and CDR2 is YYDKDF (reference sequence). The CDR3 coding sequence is TGTGCCACCAGCAGAGAAACAATTGACGGAACCTACGAGCAGTACTTC. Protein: CATSRETIDGTYEQYF. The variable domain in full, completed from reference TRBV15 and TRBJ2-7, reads DAMVIQNPRYQVTQFGKPVTLSCSQTLNHNVMYWYQQKSSQAPKLLFHYYDKDFNNEADTPDNFQSRRPNTSFCFLDIRSPGLGDTAMYLCATSRETIDGTYEQYFGPGTRLTVT.

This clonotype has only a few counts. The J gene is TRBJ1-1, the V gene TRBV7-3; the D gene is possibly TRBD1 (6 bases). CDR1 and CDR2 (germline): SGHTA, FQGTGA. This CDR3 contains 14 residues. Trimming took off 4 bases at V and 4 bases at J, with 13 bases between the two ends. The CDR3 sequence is CASSSAGGRTEAFF. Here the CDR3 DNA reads TGTGCCAGCAGCTCCGCGGGGGGGCGCACTGAAGCTTTCTTT. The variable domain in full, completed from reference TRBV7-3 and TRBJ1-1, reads GAGVSQTPSNKVTEKGKYVELRCDPISGHTALYWYRQSLGQGPEFLIYFQGTGAADDSGLPNDRFFAVRPEGSVSTLKIQRTERGDSAVYLCASSSAGGRTEAFFGQGTRLTVV.

CDR3: CSALPGHPTDTQYF. The DNA of the CDR3 is TGCAGTGCTCTACCGGGACATCCCACAGATACGCAGTATTTT. The genes are TRBV20-1 and TRBJ2-3; maybe TRBD1 (6 bases). Trimming cost V 5 bases and J 2 bases, with 14 bases left between them. Germline V gives CDR1 DFQATT, CDR2 SNEGSKA (reference sequence). The CDR3 length is 14 residues.

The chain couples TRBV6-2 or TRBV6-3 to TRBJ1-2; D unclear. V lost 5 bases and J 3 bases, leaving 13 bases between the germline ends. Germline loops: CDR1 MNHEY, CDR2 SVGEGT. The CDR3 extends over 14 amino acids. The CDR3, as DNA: TGTGCCAGCAGTGCGACGTGGGTTTACTATGGCTACACCTTC. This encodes CASSATWVYYGYTF.

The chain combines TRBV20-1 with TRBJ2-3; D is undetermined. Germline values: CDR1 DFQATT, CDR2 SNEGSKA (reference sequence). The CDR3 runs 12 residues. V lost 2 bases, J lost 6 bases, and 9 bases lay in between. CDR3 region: CSARSGGDTQYF. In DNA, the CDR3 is TGCAGTGCTAGATCAGGCGGCGATACGCAGTATTTT.

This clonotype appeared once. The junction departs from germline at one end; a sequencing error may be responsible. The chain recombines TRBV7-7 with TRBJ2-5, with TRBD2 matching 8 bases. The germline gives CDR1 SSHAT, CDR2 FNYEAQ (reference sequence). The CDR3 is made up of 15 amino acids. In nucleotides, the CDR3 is TGTGCTAGCAGCCCCACCGGGACTAGAGAAGAGACCCAGTACTTC. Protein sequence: CASSPTGTREETQYF. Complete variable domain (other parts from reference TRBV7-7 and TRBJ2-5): GAGVSQSPRYKVTKRGQDVTLRCDPISSHATLYWYQQALGQGPEFLTYFNYEAQPDKSGLPSDRFSAERPEGSISTLTIQRTEQRDSAMYRCASSPTGTREETQYFGPGTRLLVL.

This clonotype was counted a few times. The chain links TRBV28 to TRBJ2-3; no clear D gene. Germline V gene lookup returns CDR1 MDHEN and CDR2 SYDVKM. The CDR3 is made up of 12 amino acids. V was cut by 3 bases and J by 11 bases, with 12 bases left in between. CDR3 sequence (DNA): TGTGCCAGCAGTTTGTCTGAGAGAAAGCAGTATTTT. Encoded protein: CASSLSERKQYF.

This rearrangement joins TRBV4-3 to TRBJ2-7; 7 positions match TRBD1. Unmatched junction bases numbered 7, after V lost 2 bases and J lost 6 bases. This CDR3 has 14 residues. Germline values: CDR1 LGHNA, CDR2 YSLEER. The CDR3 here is CASSQQPTGSEQYF. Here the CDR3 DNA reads TGCGCCAGCAGCCAACAACCGACAGGGTCCGAGCAGTACTTC.

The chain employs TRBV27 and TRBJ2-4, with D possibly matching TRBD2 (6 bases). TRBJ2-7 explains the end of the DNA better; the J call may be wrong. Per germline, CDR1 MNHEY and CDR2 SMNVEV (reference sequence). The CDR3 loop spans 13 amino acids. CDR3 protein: CATRRAETYEQYF. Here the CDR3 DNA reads TGTGCCACCAGGAGGGCAGAGACCTACGAGCAGTACTTC.

CDR3: CASSFKTSGGSPLHF. The CDR3 DNA sequence: TGTGCCAGCAGTTTCAAAACTAGCGGTGGTTCACCCCTCCACTTT. The chain links TRBV12-3 or TRBV12-4 to TRBJ1-6, with D hard to call. The CDR3 loop spans 15 amino acids. V shed 3 bases and J shed 9 bases, with 15 bases lying between them.

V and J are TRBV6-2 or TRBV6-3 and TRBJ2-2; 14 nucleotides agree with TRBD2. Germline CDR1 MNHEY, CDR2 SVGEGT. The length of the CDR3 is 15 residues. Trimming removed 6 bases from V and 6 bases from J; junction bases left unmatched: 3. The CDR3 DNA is TGTGCCAGCAGGGGACTAGCGGGAGCGTCCGGGGAGCTGTTTTTT. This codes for CASRGLAGASGELFF.

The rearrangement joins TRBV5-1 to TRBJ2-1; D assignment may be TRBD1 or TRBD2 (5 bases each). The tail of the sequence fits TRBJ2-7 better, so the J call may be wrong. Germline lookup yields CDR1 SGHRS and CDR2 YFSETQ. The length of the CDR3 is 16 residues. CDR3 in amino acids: CASSLGGGGAYNEQYF. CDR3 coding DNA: TGCGCCAGCAGCTTGGGGGGCGGAGGAGCGTACAATGAGCAGTACTTC.

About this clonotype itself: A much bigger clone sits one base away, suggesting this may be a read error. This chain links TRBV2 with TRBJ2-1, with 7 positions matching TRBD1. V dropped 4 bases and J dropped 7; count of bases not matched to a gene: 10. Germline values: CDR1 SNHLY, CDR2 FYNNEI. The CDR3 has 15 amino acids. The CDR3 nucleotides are TGTGCCAGCAGTGTGCCAAGGGGGCAAGGGAATGAGCAGTTCTTC. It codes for CASSVPRGQGNEQFF.

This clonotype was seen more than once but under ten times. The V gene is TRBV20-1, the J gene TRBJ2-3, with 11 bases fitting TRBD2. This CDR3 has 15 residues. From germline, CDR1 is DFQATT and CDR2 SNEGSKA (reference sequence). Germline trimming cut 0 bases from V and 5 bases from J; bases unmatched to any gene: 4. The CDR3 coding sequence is TGCAGTGCTAGAGATAGCGGGGGGGCCGGAGATACGCAGTATTTT. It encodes CSARDSGGAGDTQYF.